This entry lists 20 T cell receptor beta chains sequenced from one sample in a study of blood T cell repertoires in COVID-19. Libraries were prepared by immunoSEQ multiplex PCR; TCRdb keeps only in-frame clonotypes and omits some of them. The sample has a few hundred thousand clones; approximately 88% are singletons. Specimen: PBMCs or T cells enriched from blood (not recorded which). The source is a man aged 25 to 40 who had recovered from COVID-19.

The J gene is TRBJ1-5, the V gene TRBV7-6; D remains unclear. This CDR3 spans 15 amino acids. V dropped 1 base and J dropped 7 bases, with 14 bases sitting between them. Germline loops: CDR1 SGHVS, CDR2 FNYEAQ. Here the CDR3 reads CASSLDGRAGQPQHF. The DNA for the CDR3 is TGTGCCAGCAGCTTAGATGGGAGGGCCGGGCAGCCCCAGCATTTT.

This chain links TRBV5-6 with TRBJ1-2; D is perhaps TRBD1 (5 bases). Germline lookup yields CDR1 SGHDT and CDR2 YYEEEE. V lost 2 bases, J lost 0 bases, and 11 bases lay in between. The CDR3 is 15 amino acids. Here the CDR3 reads CASSFWGRTNYGYTF. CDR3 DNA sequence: TGTGCCAGCAGCTTCTGGGGCAGGACTAACTATGGCTACACCTTC. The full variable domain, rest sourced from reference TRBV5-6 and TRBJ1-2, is DAGVTQSPTHLIKTRGQQVTLRCSPKSGHDTVSWYQQALGQGPQFIFQYYEEEERQRGNFPDRFSGHQFPNYSSELNVNALLLGDSALYLCASSFWGRTNYGYTFGSGTRLTVV.

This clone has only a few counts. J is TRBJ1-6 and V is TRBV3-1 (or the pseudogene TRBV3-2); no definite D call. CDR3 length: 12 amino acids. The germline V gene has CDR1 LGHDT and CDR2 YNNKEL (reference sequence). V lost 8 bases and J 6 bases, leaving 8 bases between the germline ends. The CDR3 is CASRVGNSPLHF. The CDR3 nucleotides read TGTGCCAGCCGGGTCGGTAATTCACCCCTCCACTTT.

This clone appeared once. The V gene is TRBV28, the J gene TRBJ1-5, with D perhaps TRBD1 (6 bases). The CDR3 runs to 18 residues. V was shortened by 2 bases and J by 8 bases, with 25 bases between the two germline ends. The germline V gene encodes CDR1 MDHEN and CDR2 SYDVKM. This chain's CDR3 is CASSLTGGTGSVSKPQHF. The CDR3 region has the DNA TGTGCCAGCAGTTTAACTGGGGGAACAGGGAGCGTATCAAAGCCCCAGCATTTT. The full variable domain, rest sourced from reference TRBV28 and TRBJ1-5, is DVKVTQSSRYLVKRTGEKVFLECVQDMDHENMFWYRQDPGLGLRLIYFSYDVKMKEKGDIPEGYSVSREKKERFSLILESASTNQTSMYLCASSLTGGTGSVSKPQHFGDGTRLSIL.

CDR3 sequence (DNA): TGTGCCTGCAAGACAGGGGAAGGGGAAAAACTGTTTTTT. This gives the protein CACKTGEGEKLFF. This sequence joins TRBV30 and TRBJ1-4; 8 bases align to TRBD1. V lost 6 bases to trimming and J lost 8 bases; unmatched junction nucleotides: 8. This CDR3 region has 13 residues. Per the germline V gene, CDR1 is GTSNPN and CDR2 is SVGIG (reference sequence).

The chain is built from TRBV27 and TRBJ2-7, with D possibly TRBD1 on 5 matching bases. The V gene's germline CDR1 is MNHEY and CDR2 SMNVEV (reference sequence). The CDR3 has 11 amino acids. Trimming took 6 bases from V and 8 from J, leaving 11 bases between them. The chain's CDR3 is CASSLGHQQYF. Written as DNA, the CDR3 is TGTGCCAGCAGCCTTGGACACCAGCAGTACTTC.

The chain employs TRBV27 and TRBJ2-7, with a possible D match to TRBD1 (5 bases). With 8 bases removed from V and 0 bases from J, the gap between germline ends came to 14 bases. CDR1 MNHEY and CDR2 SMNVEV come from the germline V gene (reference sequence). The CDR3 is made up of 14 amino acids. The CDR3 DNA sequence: TGTGCCAGCCGGCCCAGGCAGGGCTCCTACGAGCAGTACTTC. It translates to CASRPRQGSYEQYF.

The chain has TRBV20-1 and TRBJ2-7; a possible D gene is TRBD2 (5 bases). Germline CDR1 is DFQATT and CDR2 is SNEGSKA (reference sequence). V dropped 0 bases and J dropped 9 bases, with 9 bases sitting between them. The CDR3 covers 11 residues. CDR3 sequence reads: CSARDEGGQYF. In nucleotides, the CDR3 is TGCAGTGCTAGAGATGAGGGTGGGCAGTACTTC.

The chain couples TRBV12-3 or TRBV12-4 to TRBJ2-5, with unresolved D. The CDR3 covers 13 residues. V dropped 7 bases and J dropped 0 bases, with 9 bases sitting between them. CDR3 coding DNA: TGTGCCAGCACCTTGGGCAACCAAGAGACCCAGTACTTC. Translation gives CASTLGNQETQYF.

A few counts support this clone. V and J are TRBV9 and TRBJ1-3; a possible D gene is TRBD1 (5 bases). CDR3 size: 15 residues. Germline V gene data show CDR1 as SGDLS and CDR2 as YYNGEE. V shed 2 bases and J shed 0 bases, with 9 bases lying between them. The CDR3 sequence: CASSVDSLSGNTIYF. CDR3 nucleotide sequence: TGTGCCAGCAGCGTCGACAGCCTCTCTGGAAACACCATATATTTT. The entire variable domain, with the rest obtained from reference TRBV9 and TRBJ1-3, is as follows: DSGVTQTPKHLITATGQRVTLRCSPRSGDLSVYWYQQSLDQGLQFLIQYYNGEERAKGNILERFSAQQFPDLHSELNLSSLELGDSALYFCASSVDSLSGNTIYFGEGSWLTVV.

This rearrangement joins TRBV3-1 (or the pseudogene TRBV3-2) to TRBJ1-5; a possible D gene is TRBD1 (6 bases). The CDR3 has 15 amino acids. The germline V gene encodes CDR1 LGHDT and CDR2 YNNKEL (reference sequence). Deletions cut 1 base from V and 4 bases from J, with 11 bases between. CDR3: CASSQGGQRNQPQHF. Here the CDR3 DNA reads TGTGCCAGCAGCCAAGGAGGACAGAGAAATCAGCCCCAGCATTTT.

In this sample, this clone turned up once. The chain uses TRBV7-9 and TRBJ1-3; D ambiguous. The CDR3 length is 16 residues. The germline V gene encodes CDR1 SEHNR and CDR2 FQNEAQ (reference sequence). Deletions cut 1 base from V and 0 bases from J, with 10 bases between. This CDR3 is CASSLGTGVSGNTIYF. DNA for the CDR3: TGTGCCAGCAGCTTAGGGACTGGGGTCTCTGGAAACACCATATATTTT.

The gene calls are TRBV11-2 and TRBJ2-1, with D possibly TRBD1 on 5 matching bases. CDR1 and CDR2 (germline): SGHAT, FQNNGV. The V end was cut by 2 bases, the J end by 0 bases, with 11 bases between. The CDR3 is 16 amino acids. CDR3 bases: TGTGCCAGCAGCTTACTCCTAAGGGGCTCCTACAATGAGCAGTTCTTC. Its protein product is CASSLLLRGSYNEQFF.

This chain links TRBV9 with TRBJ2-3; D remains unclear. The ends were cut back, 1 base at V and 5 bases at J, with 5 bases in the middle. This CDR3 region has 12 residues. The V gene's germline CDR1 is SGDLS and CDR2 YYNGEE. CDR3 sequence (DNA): TGTGCCAGCAGCGTATACGGAGATACGCAGTATTTT. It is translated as CASSVYGDTQYF.

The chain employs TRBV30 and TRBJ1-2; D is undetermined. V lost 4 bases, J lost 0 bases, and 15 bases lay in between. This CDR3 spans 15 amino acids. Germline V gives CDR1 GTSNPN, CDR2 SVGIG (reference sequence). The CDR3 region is CAWKKETSPNYGYTF. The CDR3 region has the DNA TGTGCCTGGAAAAAGGAGACTTCACCTAACTATGGCTACACCTTC.

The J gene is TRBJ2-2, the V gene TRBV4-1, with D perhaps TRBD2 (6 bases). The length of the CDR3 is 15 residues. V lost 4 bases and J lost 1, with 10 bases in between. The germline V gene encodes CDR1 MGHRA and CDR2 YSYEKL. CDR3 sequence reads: CASSPAGGNTGELFF. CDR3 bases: TGCGCCAGCAGCCCAGCCGGGGGGAACACCGGGGAGCTGTTTTTT.

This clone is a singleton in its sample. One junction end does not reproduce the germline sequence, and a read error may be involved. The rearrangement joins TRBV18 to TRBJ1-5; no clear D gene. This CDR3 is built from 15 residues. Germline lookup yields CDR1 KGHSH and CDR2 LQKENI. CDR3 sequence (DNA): TGTGCCAGCTCACCAATCCCGGGGAGCAGTCAGCCCCAGCATTTT. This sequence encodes CASSPIPGSSQPQHF.

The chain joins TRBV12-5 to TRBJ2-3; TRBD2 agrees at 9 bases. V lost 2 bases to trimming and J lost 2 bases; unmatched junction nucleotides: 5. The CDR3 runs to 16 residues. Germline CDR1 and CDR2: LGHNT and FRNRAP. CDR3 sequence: CASGLSRGGATDTQYF. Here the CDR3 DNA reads TGTGCTAGTGGTTTGAGTCGCGGGGGGGCCACAGATACGCAGTATTTT.

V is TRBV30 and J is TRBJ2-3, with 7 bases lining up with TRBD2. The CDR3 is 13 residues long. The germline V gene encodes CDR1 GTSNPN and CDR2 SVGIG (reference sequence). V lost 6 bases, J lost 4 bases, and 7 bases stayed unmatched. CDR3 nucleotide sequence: TGTGCCTGCTTGACTAGCTTGGCAGATACGCAGTATTTT. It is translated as CACLTSLADTQYF. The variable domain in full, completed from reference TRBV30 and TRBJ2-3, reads SQTIHQWPATLVQPVGSPLSLECTVEGTSNPNLYWYRQAAGRGLQLLFYSVGIGQISSEVPQNLSASRPQDRQFILSSKKLLLSDSGFYLCACLTSLADTQYFGPGTRLTVL.

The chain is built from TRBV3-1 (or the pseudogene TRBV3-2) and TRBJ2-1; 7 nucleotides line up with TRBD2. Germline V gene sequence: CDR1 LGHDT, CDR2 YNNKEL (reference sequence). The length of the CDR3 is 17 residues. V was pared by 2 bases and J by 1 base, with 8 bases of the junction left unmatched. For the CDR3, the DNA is TGTGCCAGCAGCCAACTCGGACTAGGACCTTCCTACAATGAGCAGTTCTTC. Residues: CASSQLGLGPSYNEQFF.